The rows below give T cell receptor beta chains drawn from one sample of a study of cytomegalovirus exposure and HLA in healthy donors. Assay used: immunoSEQ multiplex PCR; TCRdb lists only in-frame clones, some missing. The sample consists of around 180,000 clones, around 78% of them appearing once. The material sequenced was PBMCs. These receptors originate from a woman aged 45-65 years in good health and CMV-seropositive. The CDR3 runs from the conserved cysteine through the conserved F or W.

14	TRBV5-1	TRBJ2-7	CASSRDRGVYEQYF
17	TRBV9	TRBJ2-5	CASSVDPGGAGRETQYF
13	TRBV25-1	TRBJ2-3	CASRSPLADTQYF
15	TRBV4-1	TRBJ1-5	CASSHAEGAGQPQHF
16	TRBV4-2	TRBJ2-2	CASSQDAVRNTGELFF
19	TRBV2	TRBJ2-3	CASRKERLLRTDRTDTQYF
13	TRBV9	TRBJ2-2	CASSRGGSGELFF
17	TRBV21-1	TRBJ1-5	CASSKKDDPRGNQPQHF
17	TRBV30	TRBJ2-7	CAWSVQGAGGARLEQYF
14	TRBV5-1	TRBJ1-1	CASSWGQGKTEAFF
14	TRBV19	TRBJ2-1	CASSIRRQDNEQFF
11	TRBV20-1	TRBJ2-7	CSARPHGEQYF
13	TRBV19	TRBJ2-7	CASKASGGSEQYF
14	TRBV6-1	TRBJ1-2	CASSRHGGNYGYTF
15	TRBV6-1	TRBJ2-5	CASSDRRQVSETQYF
13	TRBV6-1	TRBJ1-4	CASSVQGREKLFF
16	TRBV7-9	TRBJ2-7	CSSSLGLAGETYEQYF
16	TRBV5-6	TRBJ1-2	CASSLLEGARSYGYTF
15	TRBV27	TRBJ2-2	CASSFRDQNTGELFF
15	TRBV5-5	TRBJ2-3	CASSQDRGREDTQYF
13	TRBV6-1	TRBJ1-2	CATKTELGGGYTF
16	TRBV10-3	TRBJ2-7	CAISDPQETAPYEQYF
14	TRBV6-1	TRBJ2-7	CASRRDRVPYEQYF
14	TRBV27	TRBJ1-6	CASSLGGWNSPLHF
16	TRBV5-8	TRBJ1-2	CASSVFSGDSTNGYTF
13	TRBV11-3	TRBJ2-5	CASSYTGRETQYF
15	TRBV7-2	TRBJ1-1	CASSLARFRGTEAFF
15	TRBV18	TRBJ1-1	CASSQRQGANTEAFF
14	TRBV4-2	TRBJ1-2	CASSQDLANYGYTF
13	TRBV6-5	TRBJ1-2	CASRPAGIYGYTF
15	TRBV5-1	TRBJ2-1	CASSQGTGRGNEQFF
15	TRBV30	TRBJ2-7	CAWSRPRSGVGEQYF
14	TRBV15	TRBJ1-1	CATSRQNLNTEAFF
15	TRBV6-1	TRBJ2-7	CASTVKGDGTYEQYF
12	TRBV7-9	TRBJ2-3	CASSFSSDTQYF
13	TRBV2	TRBJ2-7	CASSTGHSYEQYF
20	TRBV21-1	TRBJ2-5	CASSSGRLAGGRVEEETQYF